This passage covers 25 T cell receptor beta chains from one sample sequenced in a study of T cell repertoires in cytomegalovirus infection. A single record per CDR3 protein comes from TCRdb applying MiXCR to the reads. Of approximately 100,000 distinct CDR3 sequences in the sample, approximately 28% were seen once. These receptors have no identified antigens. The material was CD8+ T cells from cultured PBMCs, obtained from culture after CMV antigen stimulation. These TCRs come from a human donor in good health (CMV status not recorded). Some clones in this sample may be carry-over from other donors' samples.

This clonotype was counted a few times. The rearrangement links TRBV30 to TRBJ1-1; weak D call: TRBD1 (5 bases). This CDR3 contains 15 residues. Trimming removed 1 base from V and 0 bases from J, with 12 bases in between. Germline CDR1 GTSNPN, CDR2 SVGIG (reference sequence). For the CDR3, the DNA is TGTGCCTGGAGTGAGTTTCAGGGAATGAACACTGAAGCTTTCTTT. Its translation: CAWSEFQGMNTEAFF.

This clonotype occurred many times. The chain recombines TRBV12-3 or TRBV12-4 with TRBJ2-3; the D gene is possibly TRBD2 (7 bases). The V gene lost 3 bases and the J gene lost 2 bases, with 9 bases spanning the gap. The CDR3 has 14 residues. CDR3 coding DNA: TGTGCCAGCAGTTTTGCGGGGGCCACAGATACGCAGTATTTT. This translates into CASSFAGATDTQYF.

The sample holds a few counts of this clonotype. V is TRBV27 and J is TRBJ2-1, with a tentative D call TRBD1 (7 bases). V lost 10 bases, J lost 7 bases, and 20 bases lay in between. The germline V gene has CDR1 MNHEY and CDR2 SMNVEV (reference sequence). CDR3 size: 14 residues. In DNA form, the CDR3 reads TGTGCCACTAAGATGGAGGGGGCACTGAATGAGCAGTTCTTC. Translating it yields CATKMEGALNEQFF.

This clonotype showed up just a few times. CDR3 region: CASKNDGAYNSPLHF. The CDR3 DNA sequence: TGTGCCAGCAAGAACGACGGTGCCTATAATTCACCCCTCCACTTT. The V call is TRBV27, the J call TRBJ1-6, with D uncertain. The CDR3 runs 15 residues. The germline V and J ends were trimmed by 7 bases and 2 bases, with 12 bases remaining between them. CDR1 MNHEY and CDR2 SMNVEV come from the germline V gene (reference sequence).

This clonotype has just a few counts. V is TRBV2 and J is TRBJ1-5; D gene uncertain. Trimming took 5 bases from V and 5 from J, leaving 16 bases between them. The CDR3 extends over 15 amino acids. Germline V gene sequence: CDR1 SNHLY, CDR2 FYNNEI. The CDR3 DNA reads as TGTGCCAGCAGTTGGGGAATAATTGGGGATCAGCCCCAGCATTTT. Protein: CASSWGIIGDQPQHF.

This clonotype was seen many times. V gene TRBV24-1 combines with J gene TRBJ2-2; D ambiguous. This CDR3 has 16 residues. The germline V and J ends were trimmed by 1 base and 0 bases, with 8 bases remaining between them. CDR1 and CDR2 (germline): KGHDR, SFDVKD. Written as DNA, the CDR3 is TGTGCCACCAGTGATTTCAGACTGTCGAACACCGGGGAGCTGTTTTTT. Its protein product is CATSDFRLSNTGELFF.

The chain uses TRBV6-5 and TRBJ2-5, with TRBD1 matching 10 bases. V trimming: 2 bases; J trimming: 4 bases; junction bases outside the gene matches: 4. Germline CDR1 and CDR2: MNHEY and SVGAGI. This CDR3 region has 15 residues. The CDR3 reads CASSYAWTGGETQYF. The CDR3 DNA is TGTGCCAGCAGTTACGCTTGGACAGGGGGAGAGACCCAGTACTTC.

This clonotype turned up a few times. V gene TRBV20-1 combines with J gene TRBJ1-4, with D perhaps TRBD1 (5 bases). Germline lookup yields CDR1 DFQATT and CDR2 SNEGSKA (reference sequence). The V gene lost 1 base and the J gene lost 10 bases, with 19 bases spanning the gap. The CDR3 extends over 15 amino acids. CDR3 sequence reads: CSARVSGTPGGKLFF. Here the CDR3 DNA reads TGCAGTGCTAGAGTCTCCGGGACGCCCGGAGGAAAACTGTTTTTT.

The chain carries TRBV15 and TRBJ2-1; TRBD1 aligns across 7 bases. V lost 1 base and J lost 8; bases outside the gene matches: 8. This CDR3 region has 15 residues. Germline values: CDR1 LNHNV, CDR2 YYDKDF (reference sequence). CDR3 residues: CATSRGETGLDEQFF. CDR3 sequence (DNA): TGTGCCACCAGCAGAGGCGAGACAGGGTTGGATGAGCAGTTCTTC. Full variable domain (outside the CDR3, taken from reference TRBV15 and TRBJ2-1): DAMVIQNPRYQVTQFGKPVTLSCSQTLNHNVMYWYQQKSSQAPKLLFHYYDKDFNNEADTPDNFQSRRPNTSFCFLDIRSPGLGDTAMYLCATSRGETGLDEQFFGPGTRLTVL.

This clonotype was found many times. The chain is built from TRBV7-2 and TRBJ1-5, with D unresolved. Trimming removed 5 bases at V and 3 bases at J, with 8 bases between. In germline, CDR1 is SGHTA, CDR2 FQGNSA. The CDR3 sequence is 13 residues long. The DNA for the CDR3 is TGTGCCAGCAGCACCCAGATCAATCAGCCCCAGCATTTT. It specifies CASSTQINQPQHF.

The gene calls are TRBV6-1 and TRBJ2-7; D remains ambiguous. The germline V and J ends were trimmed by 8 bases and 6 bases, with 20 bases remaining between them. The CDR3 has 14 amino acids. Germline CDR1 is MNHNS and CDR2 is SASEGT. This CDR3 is CASGSPEPKGEQYF. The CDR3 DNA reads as TGTGCCAGCGGTTCCCCAGAACCTAAGGGCGAGCAGTACTTC.

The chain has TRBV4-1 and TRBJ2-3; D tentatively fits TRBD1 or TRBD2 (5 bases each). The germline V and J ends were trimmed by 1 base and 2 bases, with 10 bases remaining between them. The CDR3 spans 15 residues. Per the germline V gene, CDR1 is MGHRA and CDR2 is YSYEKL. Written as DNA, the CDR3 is TGCGCCAGCAGCCAAGGAGGGGATTACACAGATACGCAGTATTTT. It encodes CASSQGGDYTDTQYF.

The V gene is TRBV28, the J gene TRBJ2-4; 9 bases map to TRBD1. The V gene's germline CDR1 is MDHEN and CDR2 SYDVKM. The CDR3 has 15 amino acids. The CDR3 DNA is TGTGCATCTTCCCCGTGGGACAGGGTGTTGAACATTCAGTACTTC. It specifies CASSPWDRVLNIQYF.

The CDR3 DNA follows: TGTGCCAGCAGTTCCCTGACAGGGTCGGTGGGCGCTGAAGCTTTCTTT. It translates to CASSSLTGSVGAEAFF. V and J are TRBV6-2 or TRBV6-3 and TRBJ1-1; 7 bases line up with TRBD1. The CDR3 has 16 amino acids. Germline assignment: CDR1 MNHEY and CDR2 SVGEGT. Trimming took 4 bases from V and 6 from J; bases not matched to a gene: 14.

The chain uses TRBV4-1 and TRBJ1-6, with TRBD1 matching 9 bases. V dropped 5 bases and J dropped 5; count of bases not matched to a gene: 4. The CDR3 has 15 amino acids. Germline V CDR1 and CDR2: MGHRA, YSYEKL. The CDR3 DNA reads TGCGCCAGCAGCTGGCGACAGGGGGATAATTCACCCCTCCACTTT. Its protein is CASSWRQGDNSPLHF.

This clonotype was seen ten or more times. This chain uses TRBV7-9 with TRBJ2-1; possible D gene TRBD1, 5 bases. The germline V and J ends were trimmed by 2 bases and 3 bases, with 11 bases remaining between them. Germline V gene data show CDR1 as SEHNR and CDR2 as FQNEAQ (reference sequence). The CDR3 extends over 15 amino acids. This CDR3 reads CASSLHSGHYNEQFF. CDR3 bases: TGTGCCAGCAGCTTACATTCAGGGCACTACAATGAGCAGTTCTTC.

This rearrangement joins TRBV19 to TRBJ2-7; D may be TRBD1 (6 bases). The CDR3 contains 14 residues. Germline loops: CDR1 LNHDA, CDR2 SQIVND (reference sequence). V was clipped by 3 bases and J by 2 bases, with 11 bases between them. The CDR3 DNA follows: TGTGCCAGTAGTATTTTGGCAGGGGCCTACGAGCAGTACTTC. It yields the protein CASSILAGAYEQYF.

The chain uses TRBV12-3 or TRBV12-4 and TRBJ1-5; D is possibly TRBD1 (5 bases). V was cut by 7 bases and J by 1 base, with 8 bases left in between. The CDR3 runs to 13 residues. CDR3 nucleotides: TGTGCCAGCACCCCAGGGAGCAATCAGCCCCAGCATTTT. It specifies CASTPGSNQPQHF.

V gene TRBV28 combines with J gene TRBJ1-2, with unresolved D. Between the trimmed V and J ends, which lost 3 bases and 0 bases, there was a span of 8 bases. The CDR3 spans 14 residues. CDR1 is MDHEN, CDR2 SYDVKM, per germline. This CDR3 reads CASSFGRSNYGYTF. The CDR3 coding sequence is TGTGCCAGCAGTTTCGGGCGCTCTAACTATGGCTACACCTTC.

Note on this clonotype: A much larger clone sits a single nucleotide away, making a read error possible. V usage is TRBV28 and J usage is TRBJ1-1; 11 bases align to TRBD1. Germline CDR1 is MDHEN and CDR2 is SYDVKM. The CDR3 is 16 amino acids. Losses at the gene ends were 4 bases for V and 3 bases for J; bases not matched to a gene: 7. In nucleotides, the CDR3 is TGTGCCAGCAGTTCGGGACAGGGGGTCGTGGACACTGAAGCTTTCTTT. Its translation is CASSSGQGVVDTEAFF. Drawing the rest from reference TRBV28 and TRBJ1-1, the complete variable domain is DVKVTQSSRYLVKRTGEKVFLECVQDMDHENMFWYRQDPGLGLRLIYFSYDVKMKEKGDIPEGYSVSREKKERFSLILESASTNQTSMYLCASSSGQGVVDTEAFFGQGTRLTVV.

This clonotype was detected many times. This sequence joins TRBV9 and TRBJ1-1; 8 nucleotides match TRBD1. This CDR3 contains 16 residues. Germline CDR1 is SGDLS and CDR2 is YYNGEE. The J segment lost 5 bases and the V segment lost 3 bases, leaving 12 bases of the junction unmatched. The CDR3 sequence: CASSAHIQGGKTEAFF. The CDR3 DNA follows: TGTGCCAGCAGCGCTCATATACAGGGGGGGAAGACTGAAGCTTTCTTT.

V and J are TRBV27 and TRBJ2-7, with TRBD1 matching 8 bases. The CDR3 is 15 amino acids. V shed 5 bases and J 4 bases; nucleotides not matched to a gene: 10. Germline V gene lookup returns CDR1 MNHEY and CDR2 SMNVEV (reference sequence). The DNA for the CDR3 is TGTGCCAGCAGTCCATCCCAGGGGGCGAGATACGAGCAGTACTTC. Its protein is CASSPSQGARYEQYF.

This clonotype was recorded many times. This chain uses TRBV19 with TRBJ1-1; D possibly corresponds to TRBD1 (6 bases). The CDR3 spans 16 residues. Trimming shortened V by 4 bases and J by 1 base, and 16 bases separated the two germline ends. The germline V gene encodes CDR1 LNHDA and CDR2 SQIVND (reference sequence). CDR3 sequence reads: CASSNRPYRENTEAFF. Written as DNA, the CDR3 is TGTGCCAGTAGTAACCGCCCCTACAGGGAGAACACTGAAGCTTTCTTT.

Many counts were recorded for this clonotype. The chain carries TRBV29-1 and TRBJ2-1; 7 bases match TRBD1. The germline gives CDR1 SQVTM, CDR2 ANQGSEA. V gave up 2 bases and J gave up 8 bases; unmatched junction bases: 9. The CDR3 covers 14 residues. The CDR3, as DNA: TGCAGCGTTGAACTGTTGAAGGGGGCTTATGAGCAGTTCTTC. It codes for CSVELLKGAYEQFF.

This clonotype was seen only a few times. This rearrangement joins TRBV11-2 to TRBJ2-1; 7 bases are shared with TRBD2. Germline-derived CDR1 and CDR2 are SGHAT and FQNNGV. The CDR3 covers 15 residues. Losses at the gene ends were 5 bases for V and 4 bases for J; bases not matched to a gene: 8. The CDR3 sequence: CASSTKRDLYNEQFF. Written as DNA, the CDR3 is TGTGCCAGCAGCACCAAGCGGGACCTATACAATGAGCAGTTCTTC.